Sequencing of this T cell receptor beta chain was carried out in a study of STAT5B mutations in CD4+ large granular lymphocyte leukemia. Points from the study as a whole: Higher CD4+ than CD8+ T-LGLL clonality might reflect small sample size. Compared with healthy controls (2/35), patient top clones favored TRBV06 (8/27).

Sequencing was at survey level. Clones were read by immunoSEQ multiplex PCR, and TCRdb kept only the in-frame ones, dropping some. The sample consists of about 20,000 clones, more than 60% of them appearing once. Germline lookup yields CDR1 MNHNY and CDR2 SVGAGI (reference sequence). This CDR3 is built from 15 residues. V was cut by 4 bases and J by 0 bases, with 11 bases left in between. On this clone: Its target is not known.

The rearrangement joins TRBV6-6 to TRBJ2-3, with D possibly TRBD2 on 5 matching bases. This TCR was sampled from a human donor in good health. The sample consisted of CD4+ T cells from blood buffy coats. The CDR3 loop is CASSSPAASTDTQYF. For the CDR3, the DNA is TGTGCCAGCAGTTCCCCAGCGGCTAGCACAGATACGCAGTATTTT.